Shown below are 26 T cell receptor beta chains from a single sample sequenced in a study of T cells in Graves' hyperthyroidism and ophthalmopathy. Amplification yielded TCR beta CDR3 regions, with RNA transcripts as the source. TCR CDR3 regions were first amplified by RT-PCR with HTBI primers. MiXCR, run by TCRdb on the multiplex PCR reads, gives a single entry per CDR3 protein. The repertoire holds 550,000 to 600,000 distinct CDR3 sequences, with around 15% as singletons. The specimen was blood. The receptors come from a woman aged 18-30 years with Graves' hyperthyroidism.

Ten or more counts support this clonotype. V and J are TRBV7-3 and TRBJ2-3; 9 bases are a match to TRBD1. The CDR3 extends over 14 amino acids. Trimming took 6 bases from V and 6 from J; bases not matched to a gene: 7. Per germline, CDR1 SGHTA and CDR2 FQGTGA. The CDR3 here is CASSSGTGMDTQYF. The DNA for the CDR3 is TGTGCCAGCAGTTCCGGGACAGGGATGGATACGCAGTATTTT. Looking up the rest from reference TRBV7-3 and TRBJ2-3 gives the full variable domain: GAGVSQTPSNKVTEKGKYVELRCDPISGHTALYWYRQSLGQGPEFLIYFQGTGAADDSGLPNDRFFAVRPEGSVSTLKIQRTERGDSAVYLCASSSGTGMDTQYFGPGTRLTVL.

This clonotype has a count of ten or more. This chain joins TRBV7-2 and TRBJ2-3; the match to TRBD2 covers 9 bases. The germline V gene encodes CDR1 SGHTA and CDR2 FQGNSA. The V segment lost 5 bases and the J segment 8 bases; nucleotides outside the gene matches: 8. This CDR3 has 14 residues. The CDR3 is CASSPGLAWRTQYF. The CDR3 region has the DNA TGTGCCAGCAGCCCAGGACTAGCGTGGCGTACGCAGTATTTT.

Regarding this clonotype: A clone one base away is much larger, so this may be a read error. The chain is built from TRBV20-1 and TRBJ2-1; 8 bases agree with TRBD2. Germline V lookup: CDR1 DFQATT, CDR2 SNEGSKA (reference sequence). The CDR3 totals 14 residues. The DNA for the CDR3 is TGCAGTGCTGGAGAGGGGACTAGTTGGAATGAGCAGTTCTTC. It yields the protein CSAGEGTSWNEQFF.

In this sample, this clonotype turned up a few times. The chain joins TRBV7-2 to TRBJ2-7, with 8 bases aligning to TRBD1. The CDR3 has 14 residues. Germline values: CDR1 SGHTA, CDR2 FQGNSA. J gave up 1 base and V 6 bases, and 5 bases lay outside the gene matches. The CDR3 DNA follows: TGTGCCAGCAGTAAGGACAGGGCTTCCTACGAGCAGTACTTC. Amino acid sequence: CASSKDRASYEQYF.

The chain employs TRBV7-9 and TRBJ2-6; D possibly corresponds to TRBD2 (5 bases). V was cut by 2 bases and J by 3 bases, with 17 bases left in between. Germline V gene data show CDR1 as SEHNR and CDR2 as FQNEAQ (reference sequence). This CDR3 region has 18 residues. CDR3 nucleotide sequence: TGTGCCAGCAGCTTAAACCTCGGCCTAGGGAGTGGGGCCAACGTCCTGACTTTC. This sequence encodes CASSLNLGLGSGANVLTF.

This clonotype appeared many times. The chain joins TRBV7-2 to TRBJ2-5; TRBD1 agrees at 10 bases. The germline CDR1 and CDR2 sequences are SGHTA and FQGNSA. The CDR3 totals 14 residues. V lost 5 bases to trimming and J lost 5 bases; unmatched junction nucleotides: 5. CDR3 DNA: TGTGCCAGCAGCGCCTCGGGACAGGGGGAGACCCAGTACTTC. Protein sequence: CASSASGQGETQYF.

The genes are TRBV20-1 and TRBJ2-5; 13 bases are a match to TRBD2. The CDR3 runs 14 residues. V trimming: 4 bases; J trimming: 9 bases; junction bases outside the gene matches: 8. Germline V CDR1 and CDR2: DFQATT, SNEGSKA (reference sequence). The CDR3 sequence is CSAKLAGGPEAQYF. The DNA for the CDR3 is TGCAGTGCTAAACTAGCGGGAGGGCCTGAGGCCCAGTACTTC.

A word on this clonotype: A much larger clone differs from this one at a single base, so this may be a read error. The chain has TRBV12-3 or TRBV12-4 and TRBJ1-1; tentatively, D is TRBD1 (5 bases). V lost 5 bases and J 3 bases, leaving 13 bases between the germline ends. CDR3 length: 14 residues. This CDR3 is CASSRQGVDTEAFF. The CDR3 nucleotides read TGTGCCAGCAGTCGGCAGGGCGTTGACACTGAAGCTTTCTTT.

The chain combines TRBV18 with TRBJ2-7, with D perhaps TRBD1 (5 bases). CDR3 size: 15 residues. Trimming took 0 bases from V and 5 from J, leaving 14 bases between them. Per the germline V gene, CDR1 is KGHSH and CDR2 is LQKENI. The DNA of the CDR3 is TGTGCCAGCTCACCACCGCCGCGACAGAGCCACGAGCAGTACTTC. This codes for CASSPPPRQSHEQYF.

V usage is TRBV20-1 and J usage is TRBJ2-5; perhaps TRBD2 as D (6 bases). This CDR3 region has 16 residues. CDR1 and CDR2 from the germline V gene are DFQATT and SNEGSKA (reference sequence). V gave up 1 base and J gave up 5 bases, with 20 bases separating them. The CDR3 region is CSARAVVGRNWETQYF. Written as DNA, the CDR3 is TGCAGTGCTAGAGCCGTGGTAGGGAGGAATTGGGAGACCCAGTACTTC.

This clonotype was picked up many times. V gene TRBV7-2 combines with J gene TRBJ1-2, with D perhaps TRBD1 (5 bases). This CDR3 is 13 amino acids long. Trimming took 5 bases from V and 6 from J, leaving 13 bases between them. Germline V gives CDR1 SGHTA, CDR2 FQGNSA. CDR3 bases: TGTGCCAGCAGCCCGGGGACTGCGCATGGCTACACCTTC. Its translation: CASSPGTAHGYTF.

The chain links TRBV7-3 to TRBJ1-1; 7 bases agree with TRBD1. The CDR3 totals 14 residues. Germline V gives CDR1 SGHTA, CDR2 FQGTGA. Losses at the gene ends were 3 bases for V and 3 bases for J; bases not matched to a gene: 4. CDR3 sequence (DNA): TGTGCCAGCAGCTTGACAGGGTGGCACACTGAAGCTTTCTTT. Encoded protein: CASSLTGWHTEAFF. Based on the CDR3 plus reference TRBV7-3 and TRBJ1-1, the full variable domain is GAGVSQTPSNKVTEKGKYVELRCDPISGHTALYWYRQSLGQGPEFLIYFQGTGAADDSGLPNDRFFAVRPEGSVSTLKIQRTERGDSAVYLCASSLTGWHTEAFFGQGTRLTVV.

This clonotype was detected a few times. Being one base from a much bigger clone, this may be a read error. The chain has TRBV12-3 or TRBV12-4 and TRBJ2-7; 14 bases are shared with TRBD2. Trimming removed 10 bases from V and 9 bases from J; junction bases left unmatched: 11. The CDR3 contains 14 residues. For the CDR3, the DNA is TGTGCCAACAGAACCGGGACTAGCGGGAGATGGCAGTACTTC. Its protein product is CANRTGTSGRWQYF.

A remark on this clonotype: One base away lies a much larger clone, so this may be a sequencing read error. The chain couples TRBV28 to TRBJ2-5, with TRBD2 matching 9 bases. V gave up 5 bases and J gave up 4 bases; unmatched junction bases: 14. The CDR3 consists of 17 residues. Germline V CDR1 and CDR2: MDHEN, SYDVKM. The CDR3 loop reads CASSIASGGGATETQYF. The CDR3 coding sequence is TGTGCCAGCAGTATCGCCTCGGGCGGGGGGGCCACAGAGACCCAGTACTTC.

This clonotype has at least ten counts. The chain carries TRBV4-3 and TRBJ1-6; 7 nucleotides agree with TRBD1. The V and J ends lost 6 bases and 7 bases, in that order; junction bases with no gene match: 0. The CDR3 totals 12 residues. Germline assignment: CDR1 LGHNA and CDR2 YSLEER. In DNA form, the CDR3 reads TGCGCCAGCAGACAGGGGAATTCACCCCTCCACTTT. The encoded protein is CASRQGNSPLHF.

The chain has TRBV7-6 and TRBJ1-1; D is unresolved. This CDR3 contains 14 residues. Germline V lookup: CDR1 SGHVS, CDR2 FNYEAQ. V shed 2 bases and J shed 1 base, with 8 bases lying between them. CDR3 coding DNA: TGTGCCAGCAGCTTATTTCCCACGAACACTGAAGCTTTCTTT. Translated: CASSLFPTNTEAFF.

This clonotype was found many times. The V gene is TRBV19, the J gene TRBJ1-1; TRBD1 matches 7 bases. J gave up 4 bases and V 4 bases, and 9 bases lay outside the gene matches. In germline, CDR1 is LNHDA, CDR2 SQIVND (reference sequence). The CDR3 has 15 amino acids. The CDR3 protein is CASSKNRGRFTEAFF. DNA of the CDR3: TGTGCCAGTAGTAAAAACAGGGGTCGGTTCACTGAAGCTTTCTTT. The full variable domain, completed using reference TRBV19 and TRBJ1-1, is DGGITQSPKYLFRKEGQNVTLSCEQNLNHDAMYWYRQDPGQGLRLIYYSQIVNDFQKGDIAEGYSVSREKKESFPLTVTSAQKNPTAFYLCASSKNRGRFTEAFFGQGTRLTVV.

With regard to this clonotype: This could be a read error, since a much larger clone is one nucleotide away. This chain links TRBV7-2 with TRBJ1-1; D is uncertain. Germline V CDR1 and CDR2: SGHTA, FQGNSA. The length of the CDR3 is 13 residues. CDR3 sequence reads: CASSLVENTEVFF. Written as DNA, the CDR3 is TGTGCCAGCAGCTTAGTTGAGAACACTGAAGTTTTCTTT.

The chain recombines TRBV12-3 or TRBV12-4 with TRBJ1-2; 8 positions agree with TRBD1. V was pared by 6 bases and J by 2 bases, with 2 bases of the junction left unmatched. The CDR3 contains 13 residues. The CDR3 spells CASRWTGNYGYTF. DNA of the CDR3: TGTGCCAGCAGATGGACAGGGAACTATGGCTACACCTTC.

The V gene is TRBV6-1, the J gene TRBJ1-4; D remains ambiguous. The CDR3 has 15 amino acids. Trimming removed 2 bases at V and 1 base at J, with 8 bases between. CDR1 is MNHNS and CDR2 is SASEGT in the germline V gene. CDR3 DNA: TGTGCCAGCAGTGAATTGGCAGGAACTAATGAAAAACTGTTTTTT. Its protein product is CASSELAGTNEKLFF.

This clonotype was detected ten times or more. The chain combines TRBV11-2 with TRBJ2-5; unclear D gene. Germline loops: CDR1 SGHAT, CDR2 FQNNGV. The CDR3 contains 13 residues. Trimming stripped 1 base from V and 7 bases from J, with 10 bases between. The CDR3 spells CASSLGVVVTQYF. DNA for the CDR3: TGTGCCAGCAGCTTAGGCGTAGTGGTGACCCAGTACTTC.

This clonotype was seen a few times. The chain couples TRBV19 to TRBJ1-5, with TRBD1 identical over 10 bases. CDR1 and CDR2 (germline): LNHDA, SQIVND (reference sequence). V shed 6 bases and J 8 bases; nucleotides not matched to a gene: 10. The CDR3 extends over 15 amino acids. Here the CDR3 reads CASSRPGQGFEPQHF. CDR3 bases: TGTGCCAGTAGCCGACCGGGACAGGGGTTTGAGCCCCAGCATTTT.

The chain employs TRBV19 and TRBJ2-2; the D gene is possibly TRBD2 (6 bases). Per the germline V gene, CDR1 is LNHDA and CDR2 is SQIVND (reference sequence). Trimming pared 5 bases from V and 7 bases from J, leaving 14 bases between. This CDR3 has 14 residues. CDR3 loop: CASSYGQGGGELFF. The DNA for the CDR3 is TGTGCCAGTAGTTATGGGCAGGGAGGCGGGGAGCTGTTTTTT.

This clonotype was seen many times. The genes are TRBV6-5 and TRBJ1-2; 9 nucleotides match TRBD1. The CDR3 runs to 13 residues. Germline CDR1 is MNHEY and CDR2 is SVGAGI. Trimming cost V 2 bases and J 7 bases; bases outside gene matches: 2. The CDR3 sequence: CASSYETGGGYTF. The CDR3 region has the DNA TGTGCCAGCAGTTACGAGACAGGGGGTGGCTACACCTTC.

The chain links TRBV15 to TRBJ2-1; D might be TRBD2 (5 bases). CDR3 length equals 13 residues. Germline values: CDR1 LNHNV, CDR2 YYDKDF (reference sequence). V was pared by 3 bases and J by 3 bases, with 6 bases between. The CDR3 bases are TGTGCCACCAGCAGTCGGGACTACAATGAGCAGTTCTTC. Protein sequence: CATSSRDYNEQFF.

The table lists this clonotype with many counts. The chain's CDR3 is CASSLPPQETQYF. DNA for the CDR3: TGTGCCAGCTCACTTCCCCCACAAGAGACCCAGTACTTC. The chain links TRBV18 to TRBJ2-5; D gene unclear. Trimming removed 4 bases at V and 2 bases at J, with 8 bases between. Germline values: CDR1 KGHSH, CDR2 LQKENI. The CDR3 sequence is 13 residues long. Supplemented by reference TRBV18 and TRBJ2-5, the full variable domain reads NAGVMQNPRHLVRRRGQEARLRCSPMKGHSHVYWYRQLPEEGLKFMVYLQKENIIDESGMPKERFSAEFPKEGPSILRIQQVVRGDSAAYFCASSLPPQETQYFGPGTRLLVL.